The 13 T cell receptor beta chains reported below all come from one sample, sequenced in a study of CD8 T cells in ankylosing spondylitis. Antigens for these TCRs are unknown. TCRdb analysed the 5' RACE reads with MiXCR anew, one entry per CDR3 protein. The table shows over 700,000 distinct CDR3 sequences, with under 20% occurring only once. General observations from the study: Several highly homologous variants made up a TCR beta motif, and this motif appeared characteristic of ankylosing spondylitis blood.

The sequenced sample was blood, either unsorted or a sorted T cell fraction (not recorded which). All receptors come from a male donor with ankylosing spondylitis.

The J gene is TRBJ1-6, the V gene TRBV20-1; D is unresolved. Germline CDR1 reads DFQATT; CDR2 reads SNEGSKA (reference sequence). This CDR3 has 13 residues. V was clipped by 3 bases and J by 5 bases, with 8 bases between them. The CDR3 here is CSARSADNSPLHF. In nucleotides, the CDR3 is TGCAGTGCTAGGTCGGCAGATAATTCACCCCTCCACTTT.

V and J are TRBV19 and TRBJ2-1, with 7 bases identical to TRBD1. Germline lookup yields CDR1 LNHDA and CDR2 SQIVND (reference sequence). The CDR3 has 15 residues. With 3 bases clipped from V and 7 bases from J, the junction kept 9 bases outside the gene matches. The chain's CDR3 is CASSIGSTGKNEQFF. The CDR3 DNA follows: TGTGCCAGTAGTATCGGGTCGACAGGGAAGAATGAGCAGTTCTTC.

The chain uses TRBV29-1 and TRBJ2-7; TRBD1 matches at 7 bases. The CDR3 consists of 16 residues. V was pared by 1 base and J by 2 bases, with 11 bases of the junction left unmatched. Germline V CDR1 and CDR2: SQVTM, ANQGSEA. The chain's CDR3 is CSVEGAPGQSAYEQYF. CDR3 nucleotide sequence: TGCAGCGTTGAAGGAGCACCGGGACAGTCTGCCTACGAGCAGTACTTC.

The chain joins TRBV2 to TRBJ1-1, with D possibly TRBD1 on 5 matching bases. CDR1 and CDR2 (germline): SNHLY, FYNNEI. This CDR3 region has 12 residues. V was clipped by 6 bases and J by 6 bases, with 11 bases between them. The CDR3 loop reads CASRPDSPEAFF. The CDR3 nucleotides read TGTGCCAGCAGACCAGACAGTCCTGAAGCTTTCTTT.

This chain connects TRBV5-1 to TRBJ1-1; 7 nucleotides agree with TRBD1. The CDR3 covers 13 residues. The germline V gene encodes CDR1 SGHRS and CDR2 YFSETQ. J gave up 5 bases and V 4 bases, and 5 bases lay outside the gene matches. CDR3 sequence (DNA): TGCGCCAGCAGCACCACAGGGGAGACTGAAGCTTTCTTT. Its protein is CASSTTGETEAFF. The entire variable domain, with the rest obtained from reference TRBV5-1 and TRBJ1-1, is as follows: KAGVTQTPRYLIKTRGQQVTLSCSPISGHRSVSWYQQTPGQGLQFLFEYFSETQRNKGNFPGRFSGRQFSNSRSEMNVSTLELGDSALYLCASSTTGETEAFFGQGTRLTVV.

This clonotype was found many times. V gene TRBV20-1 combines with J gene TRBJ1-4; weak D call: TRBD1 (6 bases). The CDR3 extends over 12 amino acids. V lost 6 bases to trimming and J lost 4 bases, with 9 bases between them. CDR1 and CDR2 (germline): DFQATT, SNEGSKA (reference sequence). The CDR3 sequence is CSAWTVNEKLFF. CDR3 nucleotides: TGCAGTGCGTGGACAGTTAATGAAAAACTGTTTTTT.

The chain couples TRBV5-1 to TRBJ1-1; perhaps TRBD1 as D (6 bases). The CDR3 sequence is 15 residues long. Looked up from germline, CDR1 is SGHRS and CDR2 is YFSETQ. V was cut by 2 bases and J by 6 bases, with 17 bases left in between. The CDR3 sequence: CASSFSGAGVPEAFF. CDR3 sequence (DNA): TGCGCCAGCAGCTTTTCAGGGGCGGGGGTACCTGAAGCTTTCTTT.

This chain links TRBV18 with TRBJ1-1; TRBD1 matches at 11 bases. J was trimmed by 4 bases and V by 5 bases; bases with no gene match: 9. This CDR3 has 16 amino acids. The germline gives CDR1 KGHSH, CDR2 LQKENI. The CDR3 here is CASSFAPGTGGTEAFF. In nucleotides, the CDR3 is TGTGCCAGCTCATTCGCGCCCGGGACAGGGGGCACTGAAGCTTTCTTT.

This clonotype appeared many times. V gene TRBV12-3 or TRBV12-4 combines with J gene TRBJ2-4, with unresolved D. The CDR3 is 15 amino acids. Trimming left V 6 bases short and J 1 base short, with 13 bases between. As DNA, the CDR3 is TGTGCCAGCAGGGAAAGTCTGGGGGCCAAAAACATTCAGTACTTC. Its translation: CASRESLGAKNIQYF.

The table lists this clonotype with many counts. Germline and junction disagree at one end, which may indicate a read error. The rearrangement joins TRBV7-7 to TRBJ2-2; 9 positions agree with TRBD1. The CDR3 loop spans 15 amino acids. The germline V gene encodes CDR1 SSHAT and CDR2 FNYEAQ (reference sequence). The CDR3, as DNA: TGTGCTAGCAGCCCCCGGGACAGGGTAGCCGGGGAGCTGTTTTTT. It yields the protein CASSPRDRVAGELFF.

CDR3 nucleotide sequence: TGTGCCAGCAGTTTAGGGACAGGGGTGCGACAGCCCCAGCATTTT. It codes for CASSLGTGVRQPQHF. V is TRBV12-3 or TRBV12-4 and J is TRBJ1-5; 9 bases map to TRBD1. This CDR3 is 15 amino acids long. After removal of 1 base from V and 7 bases from J, the junction contained 5 bases not matched to a gene.

This clonotype was detected only a few times. J is TRBJ1-1 and V is TRBV15, with D unclear. Trimming shortened V by 0 bases and J by 5 bases, and 13 bases separated the two germline ends. The CDR3 runs to 15 residues. CDR1 LNHNV and CDR2 YYDKDF come from the germline V gene (reference sequence). The DNA for the CDR3 is TGTGCCACCAGCAGAGATAGCTCAGGATATACTGAAGCTTTCTTT. This translates into CATSRDSSGYTEAFF.

This clonotype appeared many times. The V and J genes are TRBV5-1 and TRBJ1-4; the D gene is possibly TRBD1 (6 bases). V shed 5 bases and J shed 2 bases, with 16 bases lying between them. This CDR3 has 16 residues. Germline loops: CDR1 SGHRS, CDR2 YFSETQ. The CDR3 sequence: CASSRTGLSTNEKLFF. The CDR3, as DNA: TGCGCCAGCAGTCGTACAGGGCTATCGACTAATGAAAAACTGTTTTTT.